This T cell receptor (beta chain) was obtained from a study of CD8 T cells in Susac syndrome. About the research overall: Eight or nine of the sequenced Susac syndrome patients were in remission, and roughly 6 had active disease.

The T cells that were sequenced for TCR beta were CD8+ and CD4+ cells from blood. Reverse transcription used 0.5 to 1 ug RNA and random hexamers. TCRdb used MiXCR to reprocess the immunoSEQ multiplex PCR reads, holding one entry per CDR3 protein. This sample yields around 110,000 distinct CDR3 sequences, of which roughly 94% are seen a single time; around 0.28% belongs to the top ten. CDR3 size: 13 residues. CDR1 is SGHNT and CDR2 is YYREEE in the germline V gene (reference sequence). The V end was cut by 2 bases, the J end by 4 bases, with 7 bases between. The sample was CD8+ T cells from PBMCs. The clonotype comes from a human donor with Susac syndrome. The J gene is TRBJ1-3, the V gene TRBV5-4; D not certain. The CDR3 spells CASSFGEGNTIYF. The CDR3 DNA follows: TGTGCCAGCAGCTTCGGGGAGGGAAACACCATATATTTT. Based on the CDR3 plus reference TRBV5-4 and TRBJ1-3, the full variable domain is ETGVTQSPTHLIKTRGQQVTLRCSSQSGHNTVSWYQQALGQGPQFIFQYYREEENGRGNFPPRFSGLQFPNYSSELNVNALELDDSALYLCASSFGEGNTIYFGEGSWLTVV.